Following are 27 T cell receptor beta chains from one sample sequenced in a study of T-cell memory formation after mild COVID-19. In TCRdb, the 5' RACE reads were re-called with MiXCR into one record per CDR3 protein. Among about 260,000 distinct CDR3 sequences listed, 16% were seen once. The sample was PBMCs or a T cell subset sorted from them (not recorded which). Receptors originate from a man aged 18 to 30 who had mild COVID-19 (a few samples of this study predate the infection). Cell type and time point are not known.

This clonotype was seen only a few times. The chain employs TRBV19 and TRBJ1-5; 8 nucleotides align to TRBD1. With 5 bases clipped from V and 6 bases from J, the junction kept 9 bases outside the gene matches. The CDR3 totals 15 residues. Germline CDR1 and CDR2: LNHDA and SQIVND (reference sequence). The CDR3 DNA reads TGTGCCAGTAGTTTGATTTCAGGGGGCATTCAGCCCCAGCATTTT. It codes for CASSLISGGIQPQHF.

The chain couples TRBV23-1 to TRBJ2-4, with D perhaps matching TRBD1 (6 bases). TRBV23-1 is an ORF for which the function is uncertain. This CDR3 contains 17 residues. Trimming removed 10 bases at V and 2 bases at J, with 24 bases between. The CDR3 protein is CAIRRPQGFVSKNIQYF. CDR3 bases: TGCGCCATCAGAAGGCCACAGGGATTTGTGTCCAAAAACATTCAGTACTTC.

This clonotype was seen at least ten times. The J gene is TRBJ2-3, the V gene TRBV2; 8 bases fit TRBD2. CDR1 is SNHLY, CDR2 FYNNEI, per germline. V trimming: 6 bases; J trimming: 2 bases; junction bases outside the gene matches: 7. The CDR3 runs 15 residues. DNA of the CDR3: TGTGCCAGCAGCGCCGGGACTAGAGCCACAGATACGCAGTATTTT. It is translated as CASSAGTRATDTQYF.

This clonotype was observed a few times. The genes are TRBV4-1 and TRBJ2-7; TRBD2 might be the D (6 bases). This CDR3 is 14 amino acids long. V was trimmed by 3 bases and J by 3 bases, leaving 12 bases between them. Per germline, CDR1 MGHRA and CDR2 YSYEKL. The CDR3 spells CASSQKPEGYEQYF. As DNA, the CDR3 is TGCGCCAGCAGCCAGAAACCGGAGGGCTACGAGCAGTACTTC.

This clonotype was seen more than once but under ten times. This chain uses TRBV10-3 with TRBJ2-7; D is perhaps TRBD1 (5 bases). V was cut by 0 bases and J by 9 bases, with 18 bases left in between. CDR3 length equals 15 residues. Germline V gives CDR1 ENHRY, CDR2 SYGVKD. The CDR3 reads CAISESWEGAARQYF. The CDR3 region has the DNA TGTGCCATCAGTGAGTCATGGGAAGGGGCAGCTCGGCAGTACTTC.

This chain uses TRBV7-9 with TRBJ2-1; D uncertain. The CDR3 is made up of 13 amino acids. Looked up from germline, CDR1 is SEHNR and CDR2 is FQNEAQ (reference sequence). V was clipped by 5 bases and J by 10 bases, with 15 bases between them. DNA of the CDR3: TGTGCCAGCAGCACATTCACGGTTGCCGAGCAGTTCTTC. It codes for CASSTFTVAEQFF.

This clonotype was counted between two and nine times. V and J are TRBV12-3 or TRBV12-4 and TRBJ2-2, with 10 nucleotides matching TRBD2. This CDR3 has 16 residues. V shed 4 bases, J shed 4 bases, and the junction held 6 bases outside the gene matches. The CDR3 bases are TGTGCCAGCAGTTACTTCCTAGCGGGGGCCACCGGGGAGCTGTTTTTT. Translating it yields CASSYFLAGATGELFF.

This clonotype occurred a few times. The chain carries TRBV7-2 and TRBJ1-1; D may be TRBD1 (5 bases). V shed 3 bases and J shed 1 base, with 15 bases lying between them. The CDR3 extends over 16 amino acids. Germline assignment: CDR1 SGHTA and CDR2 FQGNSA. CDR3: CASSFIGAGTNTEAFF. The CDR3 DNA sequence: TGTGCCAGCAGCTTTATAGGTGCAGGGACGAACACTGAAGCTTTCTTT.

In its sample, this clonotype was seen many times. The V call is TRBV9, the J call TRBJ2-3; D perhaps matches TRBD2 (5 bases). Germline CDR1 is SGDLS and CDR2 is YYNGEE. V lost 2 bases to trimming and J lost 4 bases, with 14 bases between them. This CDR3 has 15 residues. In nucleotides, the CDR3 is TGTGCCAGCAGCGTCAGAGGGCCTCGATCAGATACGCAGTATTTT. This sequence encodes CASSVRGPRSDTQYF.

Points on this clonotype: The junction does not match germline at one end; this may be a read error. The chain links TRBV25-1 to TRBJ2-7; maybe TRBD2 (5 bases). Germline V gene sequence: CDR1 MGHDK, CDR2 SYGVNS. CDR3 length equals 13 residues. The DNA for the CDR3 is TGTGACAGCAGTTTCCCGGGGTCCTACGAGCAGTACTTC. It translates to CDSSFPGSYEQYF.

This clonotype was detected many times. The rearrangement joins TRBV30 to TRBJ2-1; D is tentatively TRBD1 or TRBD2 (6 bases each). V was shortened by 0 bases and J by 7 bases, with 16 bases between the two germline ends. The CDR3 extends over 15 amino acids. Germline V CDR1 and CDR2: GTSNPN, SVGIG (reference sequence). CDR3 sequence reads: CAWSVPEGEVNEQFF. The CDR3 DNA sequence: TGTGCCTGGAGTGTACCCGAGGGGGAGGTGAATGAGCAGTTCTTC. The whole variable domain, remainder taken from reference TRBV30 and TRBJ2-1, is SQTIHQWPATLVQPVGSPLSLECTVEGTSNPNLYWYRQAAGRGLQLLFYSVGIGQISSEVPQNLSASRPQDRQFILSSKKLLLSDSGFYLCAWSVPEGEVNEQFFGPGTRLTVL.

This clonotype has just a few counts. This chain links TRBV19 with TRBJ2-2; D possibly uses TRBD1 or TRBD2 (5 bases each). The V and J ends lost 3 bases and 0 bases respectively, with 11 bases between them. The CDR3 covers 16 residues. Per the germline V gene, CDR1 is LNHDA and CDR2 is SQIVND (reference sequence). CDR3 protein: CASSIRGPANTGELFF. CDR3 sequence (DNA): TGTGCCAGTAGTATCCGGGGACCCGCGAACACCGGGGAGCTGTTTTTT.

This clonotype was picked up a small number of times. The J gene is TRBJ2-1, the V gene TRBV9; TRBD2 agrees at 9 bases. With 1 base clipped from V and 6 bases from J, the junction kept 5 bases outside the gene matches. The CDR3 is 15 amino acids. Germline lookup yields CDR1 SGDLS and CDR2 YYNGEE. CDR3 sequence reads: CASSVRSGGRNEQFF. CDR3 sequence (DNA): TGTGCCAGCAGCGTACGGAGCGGGGGGCGCAATGAGCAGTTCTTC.

This clonotype showed up just a few times. The chain couples TRBV6-2 or TRBV6-3 to TRBJ1-1; unclear D gene. Per the germline V gene, CDR1 is MNHEY and CDR2 is SVGEGT. This CDR3 has 15 residues. The V end lost 4 bases, the J end lost 1 base, and 13 bases lay between the germline ends. DNA of the CDR3: TGTGCCAGCAGTTCCACCTTGGCAGGGAACACTGAAGCTTTCTTT. It yields the protein CASSSTLAGNTEAFF.

This clonotype was counted between two and nine times. The V gene is TRBV6-5, the J gene TRBJ1-3; 7 bases are shared with TRBD1. CDR3 length: 16 residues. V shed 6 bases and J 0 bases; nucleotides not matched to a gene: 8. Germline CDR1 is MNHEY and CDR2 is SVGAGI. The CDR3 DNA follows: TGTGCCAGCAGCTCCGGGACAGCATACTCTGGAAACACCATATATTTT. Its protein product is CASSSGTAYSGNTIYF.

This clonotype appeared a few times. The chain joins TRBV9 to TRBJ2-1; D may be TRBD2 (5 bases). This CDR3 is 14 amino acids long. V lost 0 bases, J lost 8 bases, and 12 bases lay in between. Germline assignment: CDR1 SGDLS and CDR2 YYNGEE. CDR3 region: CASSVGVTEDEQFF. The CDR3 DNA follows: TGTGCCAGCAGCGTAGGGGTTACGGAGGATGAGCAGTTCTTC.

The chain uses TRBV12-3 or TRBV12-4 and TRBJ2-3; 9 bases match TRBD2. The CDR3 totals 17 residues. V lost 5 bases, J lost 1 base, and 10 bases stayed unmatched. As DNA, the CDR3 is TGTGCCAGCAGTCCCGGGGAAAAGCGGGGGGGCACAGATACGCAGTATTTT. The encoded protein is CASSPGEKRGGTDTQYF.

The chain recombines TRBV6-5 with TRBJ1-1, with 10 bases matching TRBD1. This CDR3 is built from 14 residues. CDR1 and CDR2 from the germline V gene are MNHEY and SVGAGI. The V segment lost 6 bases and the J segment 1 base; nucleotides outside the gene matches: 2. CDR3 residues: CASRDRGPNTEAFF. The DNA of the CDR3 is TGTGCCAGCAGAGACAGGGGGCCGAACACTGAAGCTTTCTTT.

This clonotype was recorded a few times. V gene TRBV4-3 combines with J gene TRBJ1-5; maybe TRBD1 (5 bases). Trimming pared 0 bases from V and 6 bases from J, leaving 15 bases between. This CDR3 is built from 16 residues. CDR1 and CDR2 (germline): LGHNA, YSLEER. Here the CDR3 reads CASSQELGGSSQPQHF. The CDR3 region has the DNA TGCGCCAGCAGCCAAGAACTGGGGGGGTCTAGTCAGCCCCAGCATTTT.

This clonotype was recorded at least ten times. The chain is built from TRBV7-2 and TRBJ2-2, with D unresolved. Trimming left V 1 base short and J 7 bases short, with 10 bases between. Germline-derived CDR1 and CDR2 are SGHTA and FQGNSA. The CDR3 is 14 amino acids. CDR3 sequence: CASSLGLRNGELFF. Here the CDR3 DNA reads TGTGCCAGCAGCTTAGGTCTGAGGAACGGGGAGCTGTTTTTT.

In nucleotides, the CDR3 is TGTGCCAGTAGTATGCGGGGGGACTATCAGCCCCAGCATTTT. Protein product: CASSMRGDYQPQHF. The chain couples TRBV19 to TRBJ1-5; D is perhaps TRBD1 (5 bases). CDR3 length equals 14 residues. Trimming removed 3 bases at V and 5 bases at J, with 11 bases between. Germline lookup yields CDR1 LNHDA and CDR2 SQIVND (reference sequence).

This clonotype was counted between two and nine times. CDR3 bases: TGTGCCAGCAGTGAAGTGGGTACGGTAGCTTTCTTT. Encoded protein: CASSEVGTVAFF. The chain joins TRBV25-1 to TRBJ1-1; D not resolved. The germline V and J ends were trimmed by 2 bases and 10 bases, with 11 bases remaining between them. The CDR3 covers 12 residues. In germline, CDR1 is MGHDK, CDR2 SYGVNS.

The rearrangement links TRBV20-1 to TRBJ2-3; tentatively, D is TRBD2 (6 bases). The CDR3 totals 15 residues. Germline CDR1 and CDR2: DFQATT and SNEGSKA (reference sequence). Between the trimmed V and J ends, which lost 3 bases and 2 bases, there was a span of 15 bases. The CDR3: CSARGGTGDTDTQYF. As DNA, the CDR3 is TGCAGTGCTAGGGGCGGGACGGGGGACACAGATACGCAGTATTTT.

This clonotype turned up a few times. CDR3 in DNA: TGTGCCAGCAGCTCAATCACCTTCGGACAGAATGAAGCTTTCTTT. Encoded protein: CASSSITFGQNEAFF. The genes are TRBV7-9 and TRBJ1-1, with D possibly matching TRBD1 (6 bases). The CDR3 is 15 amino acids. V was trimmed by 4 bases and J by 7 bases, leaving 19 bases between them. The germline V gene has CDR1 SEHNR and CDR2 FQNEAQ (reference sequence).

The chain carries TRBV12-5 and TRBJ2-5, with unresolved D. The CDR3 has 13 amino acids. The V end was cut by 5 bases, the J end by 4 bases, with 11 bases between. From germline, CDR1 is LGHNT and CDR2 FRNRAP. CDR3 nucleotide sequence: TGTGCTAGTGGTCCCTCTGTGGTAGAGACCCAGTACTTC. Translation gives CASGPSVVETQYF.

V is TRBV10-3 and J is TRBJ2-3, with D perhaps TRBD2 (5 bases). Germline V gives CDR1 ENHRY, CDR2 SYGVKD. Trimming pared 0 bases from V and 3 bases from J, leaving 16 bases between. CDR3 length: 17 amino acids. For the CDR3, the DNA is TGTGCCATCAGTGAGTCTTCGGGATGGGGAAGGACAGATACGCAGTATTTT. It specifies CAISESSGWGRTDTQYF.

This clonotype was recorded many times. CDR3 sequence: CASSLGSSGQETQYF. The CDR3 region has the DNA TGCGCCAGCAGCTTGGGGTCTAGCGGCCAAGAGACCCAGTACTTC. The V and J genes are TRBV5-1 and TRBJ2-5; TRBD2 agrees at 7 bases. The germline gives CDR1 SGHRS, CDR2 YFSETQ. After removal of 0 bases from V and 1 base from J, the junction contained 3 bases not matched to a gene. This CDR3 contains 15 residues.